Listed below are T cell receptor beta chains from one sample, sequenced in a study of shared clonotypes between healthy human individuals. TCRdb keeps only in-frame clones here, not all; method: immunoSEQ multiplex PCR. The sample includes roughly 590,000 clones, roughly 95% seen only once; the top ten take 0.11%. The sample was naive CD8+ T cells sorted from blood. The receptor source for this set is a woman aged 30 to 39 in good health. Both conserved end residues are part of each CDR3. D genes are given only for firm matches. Clone size is stated in some rows and not others, as once, few, many or a class when expanded.

j_call v_call d_call clone_size cdr3_nt cdr3_aa
TRBJ2-7 TRBV27 TRBD2 - TGTGCCAGCAGTTCTCTAGCGGGACCATCCTACGAGCAGTACTTC CASSSLAGPSYEQYF
TRBJ2-7 TRBV28 - few TGTGCCAGCAGTTTGATTGGAGACGGGGAGCAGTACTTC CASSLIGDGEQYF
TRBJ1-1 TRBV28 - - TGTGCCAGCAGTTTATTACAGGAAAACACTGAAGCTTTCTTT CASSLLQENTEAFF
TRBJ2-7 TRBV7-8 - - TGTGCCAGCAGCAGGGACAGGGTCCTAGCGGGATCATACGAGCAGTACTTC CASSRDRVLAGSYEQYF
TRBJ2-1 TRBV7-9 - once TGTGCCAGCAGCTTAAATCATCGGTGGGCTAATGAGCAGTTCTTC CASSLNHRWANEQFF
TRBJ2-1 TRBV29-1 TRBD2 - TGCAGCGTGGGCGGGAGAGCCTACAATGAGCAGTTCTTC CSVGGRAYNEQFF
TRBJ1-2 TRBV4-1 - once TGCGCCAGCAGCCAAGCACAGGGCGTTTATGGCTACACCTTC CASSQAQGVYGYTF
TRBJ1-2 TRBV5-1 TRBD1 once TGCGCCAGCAGCTTGGGGACAGGGTTATATGGCTACACCTTC CASSLGTGLYGYTF
TRBJ2-1 TRBV19 - - TGTGCCAGTAGTATTGCTGGGGGCGAATACAATGAGCAGTTCTTC CASSIAGGEYNEQFF
TRBJ2-3 TRBV11-1 TRBD2 - TGTGCCAGCAGAGACGGAGCGGGACTCACAGATACGCAGTATTTT CASRDGAGLTDTQYF
TRBJ2-7 TRBV27 TRBD2 - TGTGCCAGCAGTTTATCGGGTGCTAGCGGAGTCTACGAGCAGTACTTC CASSLSGASGVYEQYF
TRBJ1-4 TRBV2 - - TGTGCCAGCAGTGGGGGTTTTGAAAAACTGTTTTTT CASSGGFEKLFF
TRBJ2-2 TRBV7-9 - - TGTGCCAGCAGCTTAGCAGGGAGGCCGGCCGGGGAGCTGTTTTTT CASSLAGRPAGELFF
TRBJ2-7 TRBV19 - once TGTGCCAGTAGTATGGGCAGCCCCCTCGAGCAGTACTTC CASSMGSPLEQYF
TRBJ2-1 TRBV5-4 TRBD1 - TGTGCCAGCAGCGTGGGGACAGGGGGCTGGGAGCAGTTCTTC CASSVGTGGWEQFF
TRBJ2-1 TRBV7-2 TRBD2 - TGTGCCAGCAGCCCAGGGACTAGCCTCAATGAGCAGTTCTTC CASSPGTSLNEQFF
TRBJ2-1 TRBV14 - - TGTGCCAGCAGCTCTTCGGACGGAAACAATGAGCAGTTCTTC CASSSSDGNNEQFF
TRBJ2-5 TRBV28 - - TGTGCCAGCAGTTCATATGTCGGCATTTACACCGAGACCCAGTACTTC CASSSYVGIYTETQYF
TRBJ2-3 TRBV2 - once TGTGCCAGCAGTGCCTCTTGGGAGCCAGATACGCAGTATTTT CASSASWEPDTQYF
TRBJ2-7 TRBV29-1 TRBD2 - TGCAGCGTTGAAGCCCCTCCAAAAGCGGGAGACGCCTACGAGCAGTACTTC CSVEAPPKAGDAYEQYF
TRBJ2-5 TRBV6-5 - - TGTGCCAGCCGGGATGGAAGGTCCCAGTACTTC CASRDGRSQYF
TRBJ2-7 TRBV7-9 - once TGTGCCAGCAGCTTTACGCCCGGGACACCCCTCGAGCAGTACTTC CASSFTPGTPLEQYF
TRBJ1-6 TRBV10-1 - - TGCGCCAGCAGTGTAGTCTTAAGGCGTTCACCCCTCCACTTT CASSVVLRRSPLHF
TRBJ2-1 TRBV27 - - TGTGCCAGCAGGAGGGAAACCCTACAATTGGATGAGCAGTTCTTC CASRRETLQLDEQFF
TRBJ2-7 TRBV9 - - TGTGCCAGCAGCGTAGATAATAGCGGCAGCACCTACGAGCAGTACTTC CASSVDNSGSTYEQYF
TRBJ1-4 TRBV27 - - TGTGCCAGCAGTTTATACGGGGGTAATGAAAAACTGTTTTTT CASSLYGGNEKLFF
TRBJ2-1 TRBV2 TRBD2 - TGTGCCAGCAGTGGACTAGCGGGATCGAATGAGCAGTTCTTC CASSGLAGSNEQFF
TRBJ2-5 TRBV28 TRBD2 - TGTGCCAGCACCTTCGGGGGGTTAGGAGAGACCCAGTACTTC CASTFGGLGETQYF
TRBJ2-7 TRBV28 - - TGTGCCAGCAGTTTAGTTCTAGTAGACGAGCAGTACTTC CASSLVLVDEQYF